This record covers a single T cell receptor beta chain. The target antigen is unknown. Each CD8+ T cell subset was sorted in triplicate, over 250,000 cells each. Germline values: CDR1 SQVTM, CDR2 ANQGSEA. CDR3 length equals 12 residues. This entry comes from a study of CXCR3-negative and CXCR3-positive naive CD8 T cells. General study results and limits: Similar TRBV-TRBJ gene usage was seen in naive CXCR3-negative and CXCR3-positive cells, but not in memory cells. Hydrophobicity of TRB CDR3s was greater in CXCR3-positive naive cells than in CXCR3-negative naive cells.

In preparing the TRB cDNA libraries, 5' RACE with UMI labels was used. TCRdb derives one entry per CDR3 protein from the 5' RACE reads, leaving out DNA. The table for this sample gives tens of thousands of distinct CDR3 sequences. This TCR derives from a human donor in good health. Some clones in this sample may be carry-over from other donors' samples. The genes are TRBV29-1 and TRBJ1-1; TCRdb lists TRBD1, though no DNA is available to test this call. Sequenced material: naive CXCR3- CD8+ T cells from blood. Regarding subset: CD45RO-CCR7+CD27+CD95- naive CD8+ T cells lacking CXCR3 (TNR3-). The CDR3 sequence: CSVQRQDTEAFF.